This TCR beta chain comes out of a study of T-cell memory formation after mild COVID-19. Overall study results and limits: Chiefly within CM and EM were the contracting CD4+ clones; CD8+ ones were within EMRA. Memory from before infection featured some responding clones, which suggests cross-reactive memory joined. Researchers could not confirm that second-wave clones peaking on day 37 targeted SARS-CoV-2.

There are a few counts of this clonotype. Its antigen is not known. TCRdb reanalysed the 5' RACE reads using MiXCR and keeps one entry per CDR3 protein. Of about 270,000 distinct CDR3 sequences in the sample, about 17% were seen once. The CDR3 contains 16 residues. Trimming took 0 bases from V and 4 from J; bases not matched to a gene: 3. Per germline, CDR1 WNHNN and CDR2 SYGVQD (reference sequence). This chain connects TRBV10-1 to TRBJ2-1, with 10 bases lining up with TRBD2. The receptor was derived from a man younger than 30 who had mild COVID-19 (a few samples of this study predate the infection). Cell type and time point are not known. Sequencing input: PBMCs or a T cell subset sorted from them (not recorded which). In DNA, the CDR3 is TGCGCCAGCAGTGAGTCGGCTAGCGGGGGTTACAATGAGCAGTTCTTC. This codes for CASSESASGGYNEQFF.